This TCR beta chain was captured in a study of T cell repertoires in cytomegalovirus infection. In the study overall: Public signatures in TCR beta pointed to CMV infection and matching HLA type. Study outcomes and limitations: Public TCR beta family frequency separated CMV-and-HLA carriers, including in an independent cohort. It was HLA-C-restricted CMV-specific TCR beta clonotypes that dominated the response ex vivo.

MiXCR, run by TCRdb on the reads, gives a single entry per CDR3 protein. The sample has 300,000 or so distinct CDR3 sequences; about 25% are singletons. From germline, CDR1 is SGHTA and CDR2 FQGNSA. The CDR3 is made up of 16 amino acids. The V and J ends lost 4 bases and 3 bases, in that order; junction bases with no gene match: 10. About this clonotype itself: What it binds is unknown.

V gene TRBV7-2 combines with J gene TRBJ1-1; 8 bases line up with TRBD1. The sequencing sample was made of PBMCs. This TCR was recovered from a human donor in good health (CMV status not recorded). Some clones in this sample may be carry-over from other donors' samples. The CDR3 DNA is TGTGCCAGCAGCTCCCGGGGCAGGGGGCCTCACACTGAAGCTTTCTTT. Translated, it gives CASSSRGRGPHTEAFF.